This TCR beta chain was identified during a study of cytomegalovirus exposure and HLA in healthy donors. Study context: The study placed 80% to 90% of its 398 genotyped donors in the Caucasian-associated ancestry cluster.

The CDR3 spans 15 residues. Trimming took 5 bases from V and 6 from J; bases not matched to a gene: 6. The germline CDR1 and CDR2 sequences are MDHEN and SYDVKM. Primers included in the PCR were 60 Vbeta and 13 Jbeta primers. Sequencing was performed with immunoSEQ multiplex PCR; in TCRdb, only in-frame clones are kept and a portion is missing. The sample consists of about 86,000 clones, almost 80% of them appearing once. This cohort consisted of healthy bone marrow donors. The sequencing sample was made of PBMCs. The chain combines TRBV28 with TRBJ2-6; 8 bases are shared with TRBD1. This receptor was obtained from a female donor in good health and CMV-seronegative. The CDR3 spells CASSTRDRLANVLTF. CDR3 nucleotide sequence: TGTGCCAGCAGTACCCGGGACAGGTTGGCCAACGTCCTGACTTTC.